The 31 T cell receptor beta chains reported below all come from one sample, sequenced in a study of T cell repertoires in cytomegalovirus infection (dated by TCRdb to the late 2010s). The label giving this sample's treatment or condition can be read as: in vitro stimulation with specific CMV peptide epitopes to enrich CMV-specific T cells. TCRdb shows the sequencer as Illumina HiSeq 1500. TCRdb reanalyzed the raw reads on its own, using fastp at Q25 for trimming and MiXCR for clone calling, and kept in-frame beta chains. Entries are consolidated by CDR3 protein sequence, retaining the most common genes and DNA. The sample table lists just over 450,000 distinct CDR3 sequences, about 39% of them with a count of one. The ten most abundant clones make up approximately 40% of the sample. These receptors' antigens are unknown. Material: cultured PBMCs, obtained from culture after CMV antigen stimulation. The receptors shown here come from a human donor in good health (CMV status not recorded). Some clones in this sample may be carry-over from other donors' samples.

This clonotype occurred a few times. The chain joins TRBV7-2 to TRBJ1-4; D unresolved. Germline V gene lookup returns CDR1 SGHTA and CDR2 FQGNSA. The CDR3 runs to 15 residues. The V end was cut by 5 bases, the J end by 7 bases, with 17 bases between. CDR3 nucleotide sequence: TGTGCCAGCAGCCCCCCGGGATTGGGTGGTGAAAAACTGTTTTTT. This encodes CASSPPGLGGEKLFF.

The genes are TRBV27 and TRBJ1-5; D gene ambiguous. The germline V gene encodes CDR1 MNHEY and CDR2 SMNVEV (reference sequence). Trimming removed 6 bases at V and 9 bases at J, with 15 bases between. This CDR3 has 13 amino acids. The CDR3 nucleotides read TGTGCCAGCAGCTTAAGGTCTGGGCCGCCCCAGCATTTT. This encodes CASSLRSGPPQHF.

This clonotype has more than one count but fewer than ten. This chain connects TRBV5-4 to TRBJ1-1, with D hard to call. CDR1 SGHNT and CDR2 YYREEE come from the germline V gene (reference sequence). Trimming cost V 0 bases and J 5 bases, with 11 bases left between them. The CDR3 is 14 residues long. The CDR3: CASSLGAIGTEAFF. The CDR3, as DNA: TGTGCCAGCAGCTTGGGGGCCATAGGAACTGAAGCTTTCTTT.

The chain uses TRBV25-1 and TRBJ1-1; D perhaps matches TRBD1 (6 bases). The CDR3 is 14 residues long. Germline V gene lookup returns CDR1 MGHDK and CDR2 SYGVNS. With 4 bases removed from V and 8 bases from J, the gap between germline ends came to 17 bases. The CDR3 nucleotides are TGTGCCAGCAGTGTATACCGGGACACCTTAGAAGCTTTCTTT. This translates into CASSVYRDTLEAFF.

This chain connects TRBV6-5 to TRBJ1-3; D may be TRBD1 (6 bases). The ends were cut back, 6 bases at V and 3 bases at J, with 12 bases in the middle. CDR3 size: 14 residues. Germline loops: CDR1 MNHEY, CDR2 SVGAGI. CDR3 bases: TGTGCCAGCAGCCGGGGGGCTTTTGGAAACACCATATATTTT. This sequence encodes CASSRGAFGNTIYF.

The chain uses TRBV27 and TRBJ2-2; TRBD2 matches at 8 bases. This CDR3 spans 16 amino acids. Germline CDR1 and CDR2: MNHEY and SMNVEV (reference sequence). With 3 bases clipped from V and 7 bases from J, the junction kept 10 bases outside the gene matches. DNA for the CDR3: TGTGCCAGCAGTTTGAACGGGGCAAGCGGGGGCGGGGAGCTGTTTTTT. The encoded protein is CASSLNGASGGGELFF.

V and J are TRBV2 and TRBJ1-2, with TRBD1 matching over 8 bases. Per germline, CDR1 SNHLY and CDR2 FYNNEI. V gave up 8 bases and J gave up 6 bases; unmatched junction bases: 11. The CDR3 consists of 14 residues. The CDR3 coding sequence is TGTGCCAGCGGGGACGGACAGGGTATGGATGGCTACACCTTC. It specifies CASGDGQGMDGYTF.

The chain joins TRBV6-1 to TRBJ2-1, with D hard to call. Trimming pared 2 bases from V and 6 bases from J, leaving 2 bases between. This CDR3 spans 11 amino acids. The germline gives CDR1 MNHNS, CDR2 SASEGT. The CDR3 region is CASSEFNEQFF. The CDR3 nucleotides read TGTGCCAGCAGTGAATTCAATGAGCAGTTCTTC.

V and J are TRBV7-8 and TRBJ1-1; 9 bases map to TRBD1. The CDR3 has 13 amino acids. Germline V CDR1 and CDR2: SGHVS, FQNEAQ. V lost 5 bases and J lost 7; bases outside the gene matches: 5. This chain's CDR3 is CASSQRTGVEAFF. The CDR3, as DNA: TGTGCCAGCAGCCAGAGGACAGGGGTTGAAGCTTTCTTT.

J is TRBJ2-1 and V is TRBV7-2; D is tentatively TRBD1 or TRBD2 (6 bases each). CDR1 is SGHTA and CDR2 is FQGNSA in the germline V gene. CDR3 length equals 15 residues. Trimming removed 5 bases from V and 4 bases from J, with 15 bases in between. The CDR3 coding sequence is TGTGCCAGCAGCGGGGGGCGGGCCCGATACAATGAGCAGTTCTTC. This encodes CASSGGRARYNEQFF. Supplemented by reference TRBV7-2 and TRBJ2-1, the full variable domain reads GAGVSQSPSNKVTEKGKDVELRCDPISGHTALYWYRQSLGQGLEFLIYFQGNSAPDKSGLPSDRFSAERTGGSVSTLTIQRTQQEDSAVYLCASSGGRARYNEQFFGPGTRLTVL.

This rearrangement joins TRBV4-1 to TRBJ2-1; 9 bases are a match to TRBD2. J gave up 7 bases and V 1 base, and 8 bases lay outside the gene matches. The length of the CDR3 is 16 residues. From germline, CDR1 is MGHRA and CDR2 YSYEKL. The CDR3 DNA reads TGCGCCAGCAGCCAAGTTTGGGCGGGGGGGTTGAATGAGCAGTTCTTC. Its protein is CASSQVWAGGLNEQFF.

The chain is built from TRBV2 and TRBJ2-7; D is unresolved. Germline V lookup: CDR1 SNHLY, CDR2 FYNNEI. Trimming took off 7 bases at V and 0 bases at J, with 16 bases between the two ends. CDR3 length: 15 amino acids. The CDR3 region has the DNA TGTGCCAGCAATGGGAAGGCGTTCGGCTCCTACGAGCAGTACTTC. Encoded protein: CASNGKAFGSYEQYF. Supplemented by reference TRBV2 and TRBJ2-7, the full variable domain reads EPEVTQTPSHQVTQMGQEVILRCVPISNHLYFYWYRQILGQKVEFLVSFYNNEISEKSEIFDDQFSVERPDGSNFTLKIRSTKLEDSAMYFCASNGKAFGSYEQYFGPGTRLTVT.

V and J are TRBV6-8 and TRBJ2-2; 12 nucleotides agree with TRBD2. The V and J ends lost 0 bases and 5 bases, in that order; junction bases with no gene match: 1. Germline-derived CDR1 and CDR2 are MNHGY and SAAAGT. The CDR3 length is 16 residues. CDR3 amino acids: CASSYSLAGGTGELFF. The CDR3 region has the DNA TGTGCCAGCAGTTACTCCCTAGCGGGAGGGACCGGGGAGCTGTTTTTT.

V is TRBV7-2 and J is TRBJ2-2; 9 bases line up with TRBD1. CDR1 and CDR2 from the germline V gene are SGHTA and FQGNSA. The CDR3 consists of 18 residues. V dropped 5 bases and J dropped 3; count of bases not matched to a gene: 13. The DNA of the CDR3 is TGTGCCAGCAGCCCCCAGGAGGGACAGGGTGGTCACACCGGGGAGCTGTTTTTT. It specifies CASSPQEGQGGHTGELFF. The complete variable domain, with remaining parts taken from reference TRBV7-2 and TRBJ2-2, reads GAGVSQSPSNKVTEKGKDVELRCDPISGHTALYWYRQSLGQGLEFLIYFQGNSAPDKSGLPSDRFSAERTGGSVSTLTIQRTQQEDSAVYLCASSPQEGQGGHTGELFFGEGSRLTVL.

There are a few counts of this clonotype. The rearrangement links TRBV7-2 to TRBJ1-3; D uncertain. CDR1 is SGHTA, CDR2 FQGNSA, per germline. V was clipped by 5 bases and J by 0 bases, with 8 bases between them. The CDR3 is made up of 14 amino acids. The CDR3 sequence: CASSNTRSGNTIYF. The CDR3 DNA follows: TGTGCCAGCAGCAACACTCGCTCTGGAAACACCATATATTTT.

The CDR3 DNA sequence: TGTGCCAGCAGCTATCGGACTAGCGGGACCTACGAGCAGTACTTC. It is translated as CASSYRTSGTYEQYF. The chain has TRBV7-9 and TRBJ2-7, with 12 positions matching TRBD2. The ends lost 4 bases at V and 2 bases at J; junction bases unmatched: 3. The CDR3 length is 15 residues. Looked up from germline, CDR1 is SEHNR and CDR2 is FQNEAQ (reference sequence).

The rearrangement uses TRBV2 and TRBJ2-5; 8 bases agree with TRBD1. J lost 1 base, V lost 6 bases, and 10 bases had no gene match. CDR1 is SNHLY and CDR2 is FYNNEI in the germline V gene. The CDR3 totals 16 residues. The CDR3 loop reads CASRGQGPLSQETQYF. CDR3 nucleotides: TGTGCCAGCAGAGGACAGGGTCCCCTTAGCCAAGAGACCCAGTACTTC.

The CDR3 protein is CASSPSGLAQETQYF. DNA for the CDR3: TGTGCCAGCTCACCCTCGGGACTAGCTCAGGAGACCCAGTACTTC. V and J are TRBV18 and TRBJ2-5; 9 nucleotides line up with TRBD2. The CDR3 totals 15 residues. CDR1 is KGHSH, CDR2 LQKENI, per germline. The trim removed 3 bases at V and 5 bases at J, leaving 7 bases unmatched.

This clonotype was picked up a small number of times. The chain employs TRBV7-6 and TRBJ2-5; TRBD2 aligns across 8 bases. The V and J ends lost 5 bases and 2 bases, in that order; junction bases with no gene match: 7. CDR3 length equals 15 residues. The germline CDR1 and CDR2 sequences are SGHVS and FNYEAQ. The CDR3 loop reads CASSESGSRQETQYF. As DNA, the CDR3 is TGTGCCAGCAGCGAGAGCGGGAGTCGGCAAGAGACCCAGTACTTC.

This chain uses TRBV19 with TRBJ1-6; 7 bases agree with TRBD1. The CDR3 loop spans 15 amino acids. In germline, CDR1 is LNHDA, CDR2 SQIVND (reference sequence). V shed 5 bases, J shed 9 bases, and the junction held 10 bases outside the gene matches. CDR3 sequence (DNA): TGTGCCAGTAGTGTGGCAGGGGGAAGAGGTTCACCCCTCCACTTT. It encodes CASSVAGGRGSPLHF.

This clonotype occurred a few times. The chain links TRBV12-3 or TRBV12-4 to TRBJ2-7; 8 bases are a match to TRBD2. This CDR3 is 19 amino acids long. With 5 bases clipped from V and 3 bases from J, the junction kept 21 bases outside the gene matches. DNA of the CDR3: TGTGCCAGCAGTCTGACAGTCCGTTTAGGAGCGGGAGCCTTCTACGAGCAGTACTTC. It is translated as CASSLTVRLGAGAFYEQYF.

This clonotype has a handful of counts. The chain links TRBV7-2 to TRBJ2-3, with TRBD1 as a possible D gene (6 bases). The V gene's germline CDR1 is SGHTA and CDR2 FQGNSA. This CDR3 region has 14 residues. V shed 5 bases and J shed 5 bases, with 14 bases lying between them. The CDR3 region has the DNA TGTGCCAGCAGCCTCAACAGGGTTGGAGATACGCAGTATTTT. This gives the protein CASSLNRVGDTQYF.

This clonotype was found a few times. This sequence joins TRBV12-3 or TRBV12-4 and TRBJ2-5; TRBD2 is a possible D gene (6 bases). V lost 6 bases, J lost 1 base, and 15 bases lay in between. The CDR3 length is 15 residues. CDR3 sequence: CASSVGGGGQETQYF. The CDR3 DNA follows: TGTGCCAGCAGCGTCGGGGGAGGTGGCCAAGAGACCCAGTACTTC.

This sequence joins TRBV10-3 and TRBJ2-3; 14 positions agree with TRBD2. The germline CDR1 and CDR2 sequences are ENHRY and SYGVKD. The CDR3 runs 14 residues. V trimming: 4 bases; J trimming: 10 bases; junction bases outside the gene matches: 4. The CDR3: CAISAGTSGSAQYF. Written as DNA, the CDR3 is TGTGCCATCAGTGCCGGGACTAGCGGGAGTGCGCAGTATTTT.

The rearrangement uses TRBV20-1 and TRBJ1-1, with TRBD1 as a possible D gene (5 bases). Germline lookup yields CDR1 DFQATT and CDR2 SNEGSKA (reference sequence). The CDR3 runs to 17 residues. The V end lost 5 bases, the J end lost 1 base, and 23 bases lay between the germline ends. As DNA, the CDR3 is TGCAGTGCTGGAAATTCATTTGGACACCAGGGGAACACTGAAGCTTTCTTT. It specifies CSAGNSFGHQGNTEAFF.

Worth noting for this clonotype: Since a much larger clone is just one base distant, this may be a read error. J is TRBJ1-6 and V is TRBV6-1; TRBD1 aligns across 9 bases. V was pared by 2 bases and J by 6 bases, with 2 bases of the junction left unmatched. CDR1 and CDR2 (germline): MNHNS, SASEGT. CDR3 length equals 15 residues. The CDR3: CASSEQGQGNSPLHF. In DNA form, the CDR3 reads TGTGCCAGCAGTGAACAGGGACAGGGTAATTCACCCCTCCACTTT.

This clonotype occurred a few times. The chain recombines TRBV5-4 with TRBJ2-5; 8 bases align to TRBD2. Looked up from germline, CDR1 is SGHNT and CDR2 is YYREEE (reference sequence). The CDR3 extends over 16 amino acids. Losses at the gene ends were 4 bases for V and 5 bases for J; bases not matched to a gene: 13. CDR3 nucleotides: TGTGCCAGCAGCCGCGGACCGCTGTCGGGAGGGGAGACCCAGTACTTC. The encoded protein is CASSRGPLSGGETQYF. Looking up the rest from reference TRBV5-4 and TRBJ2-5 gives the full variable domain: ETGVTQSPTHLIKTRGQQVTLRCSSQSGHNTVSWYQQALGQGPQFIFQYYREEENGRGNFPPRFSGLQFPNYSSELNVNALELDDSALYLCASSRGPLSGGETQYFGPGTRLLVL.

The table lists this clonotype with a few counts. This rearrangement joins TRBV7-2 to TRBJ2-5, with TRBD2 as a possible D gene (5 bases). The CDR3 sequence is 12 residues long. The germline gives CDR1 SGHTA, CDR2 FQGNSA. This CDR3 reads CAELGLEETQYF. CDR3 sequence (DNA): TGTGCAGAGCTAGGACTGGAGGAGACCCAGTACTTC.

The chain carries TRBV7-2 and TRBJ2-2; TRBD2 aligns across 7 bases. The V and J ends lost 4 bases and 7 bases, in that order; junction bases with no gene match: 15. Germline assignment: CDR1 SGHTA and CDR2 FQGNSA. There are 17 residues in the CDR3. CDR3 in amino acids: CASSSKARARGDGELFF. The CDR3 DNA is TGTGCCAGCAGCTCGAAAGCCAGGGCCCGGGGGGACGGGGAGCTGTTTTTT.

J is TRBJ1-3 and V is TRBV5-6; D perhaps matches TRBD1 (5 bases). Germline V gene lookup returns CDR1 SGHDT and CDR2 YYEEEE. The V end lost 4 bases, the J end lost 0 bases, and 11 bases lay between the germline ends. The CDR3 extends over 15 amino acids. For the CDR3, the DNA is TGTGCCAGCAGCCAGGGCACCCACTCTGGAAACACCATATATTTT. Its protein product is CASSQGTHSGNTIYF.

This rearrangement joins TRBV11-2 to TRBJ1-3; D gene ambiguous. The length of the CDR3 is 15 residues. From germline, CDR1 is SGHAT and CDR2 FQNNGV. V was cut by 11 bases and J by 0 bases, with 17 bases left in between. CDR3 protein: CAPSQRRDSGNTIYF. The DNA for the CDR3 is TGTGCCCCTTCCCAACGGCGGGACTCTGGAAACACCATATATTTT.